These T cell receptor beta chains were read from a single sample in a study of T cell repertoires in cytomegalovirus infection. TCRdb used MiXCR to reprocess the reads, holding one entry per CDR3 protein. The sample records roughly 800,000 distinct CDR3 sequences, under 35% being singletons. No cognate antigen is known for these TCRs. This specimen was cultured CD8+ T cells from PBMCs, taken from culture after CMV antigen stimulation. These receptors were obtained from a human donor in good health (CMV status not recorded). Some clones in this sample may be carry-over from other donors' samples. Both conserved end residues are trimmed from each CDR3.

J gene,V gene,CDR3 protein
TRBJ1-3,TRBV6-1,ASSEKGTGPGNTIY
TRBJ2-1,TRBV7-9,ASSRRDRGGEQF
TRBJ2-2,TRBV4-3,ASSQGGGLRTGELF
TRBJ1-2,TRBV4-2,ASSHPETISYT
TRBJ2-2,TRBV7-4,ASSLAPESTDTGELF
TRBJ2-7,TRBV6-1,ASSPGPGGYEQY
TRBJ2-3,TRBV20-1,SARDYRTGGPDTQY
TRBJ2-7,TRBV5-3,ASRIDRYEQY
TRBJ1-1,TRBV7-2,ASSLRGFGGTNTEAF
TRBJ1-1,TRBV13,ASSLDTAWNTEAF
TRBJ2-7,TRBV2,ASIPSPGPGVPDEQY
TRBJ2-7,TRBV7-9,ASSLGDVGRYEQY
TRBJ2-7,TRBV5-6,ASSLGIQGVYEQY
TRBJ1-5,TRBV6-6,ASSYPGGGEDQPQH
TRBJ1-2,TRBV7-4,ASSLAGQGVNYGYT
TRBJ2-1,TRBV3-1,ASSQGMGLAGAASYNEQF
TRBJ1-2,TRBV12-5,ASGLDRAGYT
TRBJ2-1,TRBV4-2,ASSQVPGGRHNEQF
TRBJ2-5,TRBV11-3,ASSSRFQETQY
TRBJ1-1,TRBV9,ASSRGQGALSTEAF
TRBJ2-7,TRBV6-2/TRBV6-3,ASSYPLSEQY
TRBJ2-1,TRBV2,ASTLRLAGARGEQF